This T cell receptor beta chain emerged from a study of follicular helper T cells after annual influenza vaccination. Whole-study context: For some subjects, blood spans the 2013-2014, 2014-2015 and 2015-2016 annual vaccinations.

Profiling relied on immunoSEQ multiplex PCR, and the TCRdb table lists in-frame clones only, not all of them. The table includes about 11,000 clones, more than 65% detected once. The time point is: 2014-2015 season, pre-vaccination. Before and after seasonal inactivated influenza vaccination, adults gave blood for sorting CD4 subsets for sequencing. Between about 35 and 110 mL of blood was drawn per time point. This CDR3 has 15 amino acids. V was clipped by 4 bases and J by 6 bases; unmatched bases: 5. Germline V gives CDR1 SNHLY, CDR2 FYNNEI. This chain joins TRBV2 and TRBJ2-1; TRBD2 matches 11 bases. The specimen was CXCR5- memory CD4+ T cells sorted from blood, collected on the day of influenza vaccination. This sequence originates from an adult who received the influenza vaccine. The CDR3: CASSAGLAVINEQFF. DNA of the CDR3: TGTGCCAGCAGTGCGGGACTAGCGGTTATCAATGAGCAGTTCTTC.